The 20 T cell receptor beta chains below all came from one sample that was sequenced in a study of cytomegalovirus exposure and HLA in healthy donors (dated 2017 in TCRdb). Libraries were constructed by the immunoSEQ multiplex PCR assay. A mixture of 60 forward primers for TCR Vbeta segments and 13 reverse primers for TCR Jbeta segments was used in the multiplex PCR. In its TCRdb copy, this immuneACCESS table keeps in-frame sequences only and misses some clones. Where compared with another copy, unresolved V genes explain less than half of these, and the others have no known cause. In all, the sample holds some 170,000 clones, and roughly 80% of those were seen once. The ten largest clones take up roughly 3.5% of the sample. Source material: PBMCs. Receptors were obtained from a man aged 25 to 40 in good health and CMV-seropositive.

The chain joins TRBV5-4 to TRBJ2-1; 9 nucleotides agree with TRBD2. V shed 4 bases, J shed 4 bases, and the junction held 6 bases outside the gene matches. This CDR3 region has 15 residues. CDR1 and CDR2 (germline): SGHNT, YYREEE (reference sequence). For the CDR3, the DNA is TGTGCCAGCAGCCCGCCGGGACTAGCATACAATGAGCAGTTCTTC. This sequence encodes CASSPPGLAYNEQFF.

The rearrangement joins TRBV11-3 to TRBJ1-1; 7 bases map to TRBD1. Germline-derived CDR1 and CDR2 are SGHNT and YENEEA. This CDR3 is 18 amino acids long. Trimming took 2 bases from V and 3 from J; bases not matched to a gene: 15. CDR3 loop: CASSLWDSTLKSDTEAFF. The CDR3 region has the DNA TGTGCCAGCAGCTTATGGGACAGTACGCTAAAGTCGGACACTGAAGCTTTCTTT.

This chain connects TRBV30 to TRBJ2-5; 8 positions agree with TRBD2. After removal of 4 bases from V and 6 bases from J, the junction contained 7 bases not matched to a gene. The CDR3 has 13 residues. Germline assignment: CDR1 GTSNPN and CDR2 SVGIG (reference sequence). As DNA, the CDR3 is TGTGCCTGGAATCCGGGGGGGCCTAAGACCCAGTACTTC. Translation gives CAWNPGGPKTQYF.

The rearrangement uses TRBV4-1 and TRBJ2-7; TRBD1 agrees at 7 bases. Germline V gene sequence: CDR1 MGHRA, CDR2 YSYEKL. The CDR3 has 15 residues. Unmatched junction bases numbered 6, after V lost 1 base and J lost 3 bases. DNA of the CDR3: TGCGCCAGCAGCCAAGGGACAGGCCTCTTCTACGAGCAGTACTTC. The encoded protein is CASSQGTGLFYEQYF.

The gene calls are TRBV7-6 and TRBJ2-7; D gene unclear. Germline loops: CDR1 SGHVS, CDR2 FNYEAQ. Trimming stripped 6 bases from V and 5 bases from J, with 14 bases between. The CDR3 runs 13 residues. The CDR3 is CASRPNFGDEQYF. The CDR3, as DNA: TGTGCCAGCAGACCCAACTTTGGAGACGAGCAGTACTTC.

This clone showed up just a few times. The chain uses TRBV7-9 and TRBJ2-7; maybe TRBD2 (6 bases). With 2 bases removed from V and 5 bases from J, the gap between germline ends came to 10 bases. CDR3 length: 13 residues. Germline V gene data show CDR1 as SEHNR and CDR2 as FQNEAQ (reference sequence). Here the CDR3 reads CASSLMEGHEQYF. The CDR3 coding sequence is TGTGCCAGCAGCTTAATGGAGGGCCACGAGCAGTACTTC.

This clone was recorded a few times. V usage is TRBV5-1 and J usage is TRBJ2-3; 7 bases are shared with TRBD2. CDR1 and CDR2 from the germline V gene are SGHRS and YFSETQ. V trimming: 2 bases; J trimming: 3 bases; junction bases outside the gene matches: 0. The CDR3 contains 13 residues. Here the CDR3 DNA reads TGCGCCAGCAGCTTAGCGGGGACAGATACGCAGTATTTT. Encoded protein: CASSLAGTDTQYF. Using reference TRBV5-1 and TRBJ2-3 for the parts outside the CDR3, the full variable domain is KAGVTQTPRYLIKTRGQQVTLSCSPISGHRSVSWYQQTPGQGLQFLFEYFSETQRNKGNFPGRFSGRQFSNSRSEMNVSTLELGDSALYLCASSLAGTDTQYFGPGTRLTVL.

The gene calls are TRBV4-1 and TRBJ1-4; no definite D call. Germline CDR1 MGHRA, CDR2 YSYEKL. V lost 1 base and J 0 bases, leaving 9 bases between the germline ends. The CDR3 length is 16 residues. CDR3 nucleotides: TGCGCCAGCAGCCAAGCCCGGGGATCAACTAATGAAAAACTGTTTTTT. This translates into CASSQARGSTNEKLFF.

This clone was observed once. The V call is TRBV6-5, the J call TRBJ1-6, with a tentative D call TRBD1 (5 bases). Germline V gene lookup returns CDR1 MNHEY and CDR2 SVGAGI. Trimming shortened V by 0 bases and J by 5 bases, and 8 bases separated the two germline ends. The CDR3 extends over 15 amino acids. The CDR3 loop is CASSYSDRDNSPLHF. CDR3 nucleotide sequence: TGTGCCAGCAGTTACTCCGACAGAGATAATTCACCCCTCCACTTT.

The chain couples TRBV7-9 to TRBJ1-1; a weak D match, TRBD1 (6 bases). Germline V lookup: CDR1 SEHNR, CDR2 FQNEAQ (reference sequence). The CDR3 covers 16 residues. The V end was cut by 5 bases, the J end by 3 bases, with 19 bases between. CDR3 bases: TGTGCCAGCAGCCCAAAACCGGACAGACCTTACACTGAAGCTTTCTTT. As protein: CASSPKPDRPYTEAFF.

This sequence joins TRBV9 and TRBJ2-7; the match to TRBD2 covers 9 bases. V lost 2 bases and J lost 5; bases outside the gene matches: 5. CDR1 and CDR2 from the germline V gene are SGDLS and YYNGEE. CDR3 length: 14 amino acids. The CDR3 reads CASSVGGGVHEQYF. CDR3 nucleotide sequence: TGTGCCAGCAGCGTGGGCGGGGGGGTCCACGAGCAGTACTTC. Looking up the rest from reference TRBV9 and TRBJ2-7 gives the full variable domain: DSGVTQTPKHLITATGQRVTLRCSPRSGDLSVYWYQQSLDQGLQFLIQYYNGEERAKGNILERFSAQQFPDLHSELNLSSLELGDSALYFCASSVGGGVHEQYFGPGTRLTVT.

This clone occurred a few times. The chain recombines TRBV28 with TRBJ1-5, with 8 bases fitting TRBD1. Germline V lookup: CDR1 MDHEN, CDR2 SYDVKM. This CDR3 comprises 15 residues. With V trimmed by 8 bases and J by 0 bases, 6 bases remained unmatched. CDR3 in DNA: TGTGCCAGCCGCACCGGACAGGGTAGCAATCAGCCCCAGCATTTT. Its protein is CASRTGQGSNQPQHF.

V and J are TRBV2 and TRBJ2-1; D is unresolved. The CDR3 consists of 11 residues. Germline V gene sequence: CDR1 SNHLY, CDR2 FYNNEI. The ends were cut back, 7 bases at V and 6 bases at J, with 7 bases in the middle. CDR3 protein: CASTRFNEQFF. The CDR3 coding sequence is TGTGCCAGCACTAGATTCAATGAGCAGTTCTTC.

The CDR3 bases are TGCAGCGTGATGACCCCGGCGGGAAGCTACGAGCAGTACTTC. Its protein product is CSVMTPAGSYEQYF. The chain joins TRBV29-1 to TRBJ2-7, with D perhaps matching TRBD2 (6 bases). The V gene lost 6 bases and the J gene lost 3 bases, with 18 bases spanning the gap. Germline loops: CDR1 SQVTM, CDR2 ANQGSEA. The CDR3 runs to 14 residues.

V is TRBV2 and J is TRBJ1-3; no clear D. CDR3 length equals 14 residues. Per the germline V gene, CDR1 is SNHLY and CDR2 is FYNNEI. Trimming took 2 bases from V and 2 from J, leaving 7 bases between them. For the CDR3, the DNA is TGTGCCAGCAGTGAACCGAGGGCTGGAAACACCATATATTTT. It codes for CASSEPRAGNTIYF.

The chain joins TRBV19 to TRBJ1-5, with TRBD1 as a possible D gene (5 bases). The germline CDR1 and CDR2 sequences are LNHDA and SQIVND (reference sequence). This CDR3 is built from 16 residues. V shed 5 bases and J shed 1 base, with 15 bases lying between them. The CDR3 here is CASSSWDSVSNQPQHF. CDR3 DNA sequence: TGTGCCAGTAGTTCTTGGGACTCCGTCAGCAATCAGCCCCAGCATTTT.

V gene TRBV7-5 combines with J gene TRBJ1-1; the D call TRBD1 from the table was never checked on the DNA. TRBV7-5 is reported as a pseudogene. This CDR3 has 13 amino acids. CDR3 sequence (DNA): TGTGCCAGAAACCTGACAGGGAACGCTGAAGCTTTCTTT. It is translated as CARNLTGNAEAFF.

The chain combines TRBV5-6 with TRBJ2-1; TRBD2 aligns across 7 bases. The junction had 2 bases not matched to a gene; V was cut back by 0 bases and J by 2 bases. CDR3 length equals 15 residues. Germline CDR1 SGHDT, CDR2 YYEEEE. The CDR3: CASSLGGGPYNEQFF. CDR3 coding DNA: TGTGCCAGCAGCTTGGGCGGGGGTCCCTACAATGAGCAGTTCTTC.

This clone was recorded only once. This chain links TRBV28 with TRBJ1-1; D is undetermined. Trimming cost V 6 bases and J 0 bases, with 5 bases left between them. The germline gives CDR1 MDHEN, CDR2 SYDVKM. This CDR3 region has 12 residues. The CDR3 is CASRAVNTEAFF. The CDR3 DNA follows: TGTGCCAGCAGGGCGGTGAACACTGAAGCTTTCTTT. Full variable domain (missing parts from reference TRBV28 and TRBJ1-1): DVKVTQSSRYLVKRTGEKVFLECVQDMDHENMFWYRQDPGLGLRLIYFSYDVKMKEKGDIPEGYSVSREKKERFSLILESASTNQTSMYLCASRAVNTEAFFGQGTRLTVV.

The chain uses TRBV19 and TRBJ2-1; maybe TRBD1 (7 bases). Trimming took 8 bases from V and 2 from J, leaving 16 bases between them. Germline CDR1 LNHDA, CDR2 SQIVND (reference sequence). The CDR3 has 15 amino acids. In DNA form, the CDR3 reads TGTGCCAGTTCCCGGGGGACAGTGGCCTACAATGAGCAGTTCTTC. Translation gives CASSRGTVAYNEQFF.